Included here is one T cell receptor (beta chain) sequence, with context. These data originate in a study of blood T cell repertoires in COVID-19. Study information: Collection of acute and convalescent COVID-19 samples took place in the United States, Italy and Spain.

The method was immunoSEQ multiplex PCR; TCRdb's version includes in-frame clones alone and lacks a portion of them. The table records hundreds of thousands of clones, 85% to 90% of them present only once. The CDR3 is 19 amino acids. Germline V lookup: CDR1 SEHNR, CDR2 FQNEAQ (reference sequence). J lost 0 bases, V lost 1 base, and 5 bases had no gene match. The sequence came from a man aged 30 to 45 who had recovered from COVID-19. The genes are TRBV7-9 and TRBJ2-1; 14 bases align to TRBD2. Material for sequencing was PBMCs or T cells enriched from blood (not recorded which). The CDR3 coding sequence is TGTGCCAGCAGCTTAGAGAAGACTAGCGGGGGGGTCTCCTACAATGAGCAGTTCTTC. Translated: CASSLEKTSGGVSYNEQFF.